A selection of T cell receptor beta chains follows, all from one sample in a study of T cell responses to AZD1222 COVID-19 vaccine. Libraries were prepared by immunoSEQ multiplex PCR; TCRdb keeps only in-frame clonotypes and omits some of them. The top ten clones hold 2.3% of a sample with roughly 150,000 clones, almost 95% of them seen once. The sample consisted of peripheral blood, taken on day 0 of AZD1222 vaccination. The receptor set was obtained from an adult in good health. The CDR3 runs from the conserved cysteine through the conserved F or W. The D gene is left open where the match is weak. Rows give clone size only sometimes, using once, few, many, or a class for an expanded clone.

size: NA; D: NA; J: TRBJ1-1; V: TRBV9; DNA: TGTGCCAGCAGCGTAGCTTACAGGAACACTGAAGCTTTCTTT; CDR3: CASSVAYRNTEAFF
size: NA; D: NA; J: TRBJ1-1; V: TRBV19; DNA: TGTGCCAGTAGTATAAAGGAGGGCATGACCGTTGAAGCTTTCTTT; CDR3: CASSIKEGMTVEAFF
size: NA; D: NA; J: TRBJ1-4; V: TRBV27; DNA: TGTGCCAGCAGAACGGTACCAGGCGAAAAACTGTTTTTT; CDR3: CASRTVPGEKLFF
size: NA; D: NA; J: TRBJ2-5; V: TRBV5-6; DNA: TGTGCCAGCAGTCCGGGACGCCTCCAAGAGACCCAGTACTTC; CDR3: CASSPGRLQETQYF
size: many; D: TRBD1; J: TRBJ1-4; V: TRBV6-5; DNA: TGTGCCAGCAGTTACGATGGGACAGCTAATGAAAAACTGTTTTTT; CDR3: CASSYDGTANEKLFF
size: NA; D: TRBD2; J: TRBJ2-3; V: TRBV19; DNA: TGTGCCAGTAGCTGGCGGGAGGGTAGCACAGATACGCAGTATTTT; CDR3: CASSWREGSTDTQYF
size: few; D: TRBD1; J: TRBJ2-7; V: TRBV5-5; DNA: TGTGCCAGCAGCCCAAGGACAGGGCCCTCCTACGAGCAGTACTTC; CDR3: CASSPRTGPSYEQYF
size: NA; D: TRBD1; J: TRBJ2-7; V: TRBV3-1/TRBV3-2; DNA: TGTGCCAGCAGCCGCTACCCGGGACAGGACTCCTACGAGCAGTACTTC; CDR3: CASSRYPGQDSYEQYF
size: NA; D: NA; J: TRBJ2-3; V: TRBV2; DNA: TGTGCCAGCAACCCGGGACTCCCCACAGATACGCAGTATTTT; CDR3: CASNPGLPTDTQYF
size: NA; D: NA; J: TRBJ2-7; V: TRBV5-1; DNA: TGCGCCAGCAGCTTCGGGCCAGCATACGAGCAGTACTTC; CDR3: CASSFGPAYEQYF
size: NA; D: NA; J: TRBJ1-1; V: TRBV28; DNA: TGTGCCAGCAATAGAGGGGGTGACACTGAAGCTTTCTTT; CDR3: CASNRGGDTEAFF
size: NA; D: NA; J: TRBJ1-2; V: TRBV6-1; DNA: TGTGCCAGCAGTGAATGGGTGACAGTAGGGGGCTACACCTTC; CDR3: CASSEWVTVGGYTF
size: NA; D: NA; J: TRBJ2-3; V: TRBV2; DNA: TGTGCCAGCAGAGGAGGCACAGATACGCAGTATTTT; CDR3: CASRGGTDTQYF
size: NA; D: NA; J: TRBJ1-1; V: TRBV4-1; DNA: TGCGCCAGCAGCCAAGATTCAGGTAGGAGCCTTGAAGCTTTCTTT; CDR3: CASSQDSGRSLEAFF
size: NA; D: TRBD2; J: TRBJ2-5; V: TRBV9; DNA: TGTGCCAGCAGCGTAGGTAGCGGGGGAGGGGAGACCCAGTACTTC; CDR3: CASSVGSGGGETQYF
size: NA; D: NA; J: TRBJ1-5; V: TRBV6-6; DNA: TGTGCCAGCAGTTACTCGATGGGGGGAAGTAATCAGCCCCAGCATTTT; CDR3: CASSYSMGGSNQPQHF
size: few; D: NA; J: TRBJ1-1; V: TRBV7-9; DNA: TGTGCCAGCAGCTTAGAGGGTGGTAGCACTGAAGCTTTCTTT; CDR3: CASSLEGGSTEAFF
size: NA; D: TRBD1; J: TRBJ2-7; V: TRBV28; DNA: TGTGCCAGCACCCCGGGACAGGGGAGGTACGAGCAGTACTTC; CDR3: CASTPGQGRYEQYF
size: NA; D: NA; J: TRBJ2-7; V: TRBV25-1; DNA: TGTGCCAGCAGTGTCTTACAGGGAGACTACGAGCAGTACTTC; CDR3: CASSVLQGDYEQYF
size: NA; D: NA; J: TRBJ2-1; V: TRBV29-1; DNA: TGCAGCGTTGAAGAGGGCTTTGTCTCCTACAATGAGCAGTTCTTC; CDR3: CSVEEGFVSYNEQFF
size: NA; D: NA; J: TRBJ1-2; V: TRBV4-2; DNA: TGTGCCAGCAGCCAGCTAGACAACATCTATGGCTACACCTTC; CDR3: CASSQLDNIYGYTF
size: NA; D: NA; J: TRBJ2-1; V: TRBV7-9; DNA: TGTGCCAGCACAAAAGACCCGAACGGTGAGCAGTTCTTC; CDR3: CASTKDPNGEQFF
size: NA; D: NA; J: TRBJ1-1; V: TRBV19; DNA: TGTGCCAGTATTAAAGACGGCACTGAAGCTTTCTTT; CDR3: CASIKDGTEAFF
size: once; D: NA; J: TRBJ1-3; V: TRBV29-1; DNA: TGCAGCGTCCCGGGAGGGGGGTCTCTCTCTGGAAACACCATATATTTT; CDR3: CSVPGGGSLSGNTIYF
size: NA; D: NA; J: TRBJ2-5; V: TRBV3-1/TRBV3-2; DNA: TGTGCCAGCAGCCAAGTTGGTAGAATGTACTTC; CDR3: CASSQVGRMYF
size: NA; D: NA; J: TRBJ1-5; V: TRBV5-6; DNA: TGTGCCAGCAGCCTGAGGGAACAGCCCCAGCATTTT; CDR3: CASSLREQPQHF
size: NA; D: NA; J: TRBJ2-6; V: TRBV7-6; DNA: TGTGCCAGCAGCAAGACAGCGTACTCTGGGGCCAACGTCCTGACTTTC; CDR3: CASSKTAYSGANVLTF
size: NA; D: NA; J: TRBJ1-5; V: TRBV9; DNA: TGTGCCAGCAGCTTGCAGGGTACGGGGATTCAGCCCCAGCATTTT; CDR3: CASSLQGTGIQPQHF
size: once; D: NA; J: TRBJ1-2; V: TRBV18; DNA: TGTGCCAGCTCACCGGGGGGGATCTATGGCTACACCTTC; CDR3: CASSPGGIYGYTF
size: NA; D: NA; J: TRBJ1-2; V: TRBV28; DNA: TGTGCCAGCAGCTTAGGGGCAAGGGGCTATGGCTACACCTTC; CDR3: CASSLGARGYGYTF
size: NA; D: TRBD2; J: TRBJ2-7; V: TRBV7-8; DNA: TGTGCCAGCAGCTTAGTTCAGCCTCTAGCGGGACCTCGCGAGCAGTACTTC; CDR3: CASSLVQPLAGPREQYF
size: NA; D: TRBD1; J: TRBJ1-2; V: TRBV2; DNA: TGTGCCAGCAGTGATCTGAAGAAAGGGCTTACAGGGGGCTATGGCTACACCTTC; CDR3: CASSDLKKGLTGGYGYTF
size: NA; D: NA; J: TRBJ2-5; V: TRBV3-1/TRBV3-2; DNA: TGTGCCAGCAGCCAAGATCATGGAGGGACCCAGTACTTC; CDR3: CASSQDHGGTQYF
size: NA; D: NA; J: TRBJ2-7; V: TRBV6-2/TRBV6-3; DNA: TGTGCCAGCAGTTACCTCCGGTACGAGCAGTACTTC; CDR3: CASSYLRYEQYF
size: NA; D: TRBD1; J: TRBJ1-5; V: TRBV6-5; DNA: TGTGCCAGCAGCCACAGGGGTAGCAATCAGCCCCAGCATTTT; CDR3: CASSHRGSNQPQHF